This T cell receptor beta chain is from a study of CD8 T cell repertoires and HIV-1 epitope variants. Study-wide context: T cells were stimulated with Twenty-five Gag and Nef peptides separately.

CDR3 size: 14 residues. V was pared by 5 bases and J by 2 bases, with 4 bases of the junction left unmatched. CDR1 SGHVS and CDR2 FNYEAQ come from the germline V gene. This table comes from immunoSEQ multiplex PCR, and its TCRdb copy is limited to in-frame clones, with some not included. The table records some 100,000 clones, 74% of them present only once. Source material: uncultured baseline CD8+ T cells from peripheral blood mononuclear cells (PBMCs). This TCR came from a male donor with HIV. The chain employs TRBV7-6 and TRBJ2-5; 8 bases align to TRBD1. CDR3 in amino acids: CASSLGTGQETQYF. The CDR3 coding sequence is TGTGCCAGCAGCCTAGGGACAGGTCAAGAGACCCAGTACTTC.